This TCR beta chain was identified during a study of T-cell memory formation after mild COVID-19. Study results and limitations: Cross-reactive memory apparently joined, as some responding clones appeared in pre-infection memory. The study found balanced CD4/CD8 in clones contracting day 15 to 85 and a CD4+ lean in later expanders.

This clonotype was seen only a few times. Its target is unknown. Germline CDR1 and CDR2: KGHSH and LQKENI. CDR3 size: 13 residues. V lost 0 bases, J lost 2 bases, and 3 bases lay in between. 5'RACE with constant-segment primers yielded barcoded, UMI-tagged TCR alpha and TCR beta cDNA libraries. One entry per CDR3 protein results from TCRdb running MiXCR on the 5' RACE reads. The sample includes about 410,000 distinct CDR3 sequences, 20% to 30% of them seen just once. The sequence derives from an adult woman who had mild COVID-19 (a few samples of this study predate the infection). Cell type and time point are not known. The material sequenced was PBMCs or a T cell subset sorted from them (not recorded which). This rearrangement joins TRBV18 to TRBJ2-3, with D hard to call. The DNA for the CDR3 is TGTGCCAGCTCACCACCCCACACAGATACGCAGTATTTT. It codes for CASSPPHTDTQYF. The whole variable domain, filled in from reference TRBV18 and TRBJ2-3, reads NAGVMQNPRHLVRRRGQEARLRCSPMKGHSHVYWYRQLPEEGLKFMVYLQKENIIDESGMPKERFSAEFPKEGPSILRIQQVVRGDSAAYFCASSPPHTDTQYFGPGTRLTVL.